The rows below give T cell receptor beta chains drawn from one sample of a study of blood T cells in healthy people across ages. From the 5' RACE reads, TCRdb called clonotypes with MiXCR, one entry per CDR3 protein. Of 590,000 or so distinct CDR3 sequences listed, roughly 30% are singletons. Material for sequencing was blood. The receptors stem from an elderly woman in good health. Each CDR3 is given with its conserved first and last residue.

TRBJ1-1 | TRBV20-1 | CSAGDLRRPTEAFF
TRBJ2-7 | TRBV20-1 | CSARDGTSGLEYEQYF
TRBJ1-2 | TRBV20-1 | CSAPAGRVTGYTF
TRBJ2-4 | TRBV20-1 | CSARATQGIQYF
TRBJ2-7 | TRBV5-6 | CASTGTGITYEQYF
TRBJ2-5 | TRBV30 | CAWSVLAGGPQETQYF
TRBJ2-4 | TRBV20-1 | CSASGVRGGENIQYF
TRBJ1-1 | TRBV27 | CASSSTPTGRNTEAFF
TRBJ2-1 | TRBV6-1 | CASSRSPSGGAYNEQFF
TRBJ2-7 | TRBV19 | CASSIPRGGEQYF
TRBJ1-2 | TRBV28 | CASSLLGTEVNYGHTF
TRBJ2-7 | TRBV6-2/TRBV6-3 | CASSYRGLFLPEQYF
TRBJ1-2 | TRBV30 | CAWSQRSNYGCTF
TRBJ2-3 | TRBV12-3/TRBV12-4 | CASVMWGADVEYF
TRBJ2-1 | TRBV7-9 | CASNRTSGTYNEQFF
TRBJ2-7 | TRBV29-1 | CSVDGPGWEQYF
TRBJ2-6 | TRBV20-1 | CSARGRGRPGANVLTF
TRBJ2-5 | TRBV7-3 | CASSLNRDQETQYF
TRBJ2-3 | TRBV9 | CASSVDVTDTQYF
TRBJ2-7 | TRBV4-3 | CASSQSPGQGFDEQYF
- | TRBV20-1 | CSATGLARESYEQYF
TRBJ1-2 | TRBV2 | CASSDQGLYGYTF
TRBJ1-5 | TRBV12-3/TRBV12-4 | CASSLHLGGLQHF
TRBJ1-5 | TRBV7-2 | CASSLAPGQGASQPQHF
TRBJ2-3 | TRBV24-1 | CATSDPSRAGDGTDTQYF
TRBJ2-7 | TRBV6-6 | CASSQRTYEQYF
TRBJ2-3 | TRBV18 | CASSPNGLAPDTQYF
TRBJ2-2 | TRBV30 | CAWRAIRAGANTGELFF